This TCR beta chain was recorded in a study of T cell responses to AZD1222 COVID-19 vaccine (dated by TCRdb to the early 2020s). Some background on the complete study: AZD1222 recipients with second doses at about 4 weeks or about 12 weeks were pooled, because spike-specific TCR depth and breadth did not differ between schedules. TCR sequencing was performed for 230 to 250 trial participants, of whom some 200 were given two doses of AZD1222 and some 26 were given two doses of MenACWY control vaccine. Trial participants were enrolled into age subgroups of 18-55, 56-69 and 70-plus years, which contained about 150, 27 and 61 TCR-sequenced participants, respectively. Study-wide conclusions, independent of this receptor: Only five to seven AZD1222 recipients were SARS-CoV-2 seropositive at baseline, limiting conclusions about previously exposed vaccinees. Because no day 14 peak-response samples were available, repertoires were characterized only after the peak T cell response. The 56-69-year group was small, and its depth increase did not reach significance, likely because of low power. Participants were mostly white British and included more females than males, and it was suggested by the authors that clonal diversity may have been underestimated. Spike-specific TCR breadth and depth rose significantly after two AZD1222 doses compared with day 0 and with MenACWY recipients. Nearly half of unique spike-specific TCRs reportedly recognized epitopes outside regions mutated in the B.1.351 and B.1.1.7 variants. Vaccine-associated CD4 TCRs spanned the whole spike protein, with dominant responses in regions 160-218 and 743-854.

The CDR3 regions of human TCRbeta chains were analyzed by immunosequencing. As for how the authors treated the data: Repertoire TCRs were matched against a reference library of SARS-CoV-2-specific TCRs generated with the MIRA antigen-specificity platform. Breadth meant the fraction of unique TCRs that were SARS-CoV-2-associated, whereas depth meant the fraction of total T cells that were SARS-CoV-2-associated. Each spike-specific TCR was assigned to its reactive spike region and to a CD4 or CD8 class using the MIRA data. Log10-transformed breadth and depth values were compared by one-way ANOVA with Sidak's multiple comparisons tests. TCRdb provides this immuneACCESS table in a form limited to in-frame rearrangements. Some clones are lacking; in checked studies, under half of them reflect an unresolved V gene, and why the rest are absent is not known. V, J and clone size reflect that table, while D and trimming were determined from the DNA. This sample is represented by 200,000 or so clones; 90% to 95% of them were singletons. Together, the top ten hold roughly a tenth of the sample.

Spanning cysteine to phenylalanine, the CDR3 consists of 12 amino acids. The retained sequence is limited to the CDR3, 36 bases, with the frame set at the first base. V and J lose 4 bases and 5 bases, and a span of 6 bases separates them. Taken from the germline V gene, the CDR1 and CDR2 loops are MNHEY and SVGAGI. As to this clone: This clone's antigen is unknown. The sample holds no much larger clone one base away, and base qualities are not on file.

The meaning of the sample's time point label: baseline before first vaccination. Vaccinee samples came from UK trials COV001 and COV002, including a single-blind randomized controlled phase 2/3 trial of AZD1222 (ChAdOx1 nCoV-19) in healthy adults. Trial participant PBMC samples were collected at day 0 and day 28 after the second dose for TCRbeta chain sequencing. This TCR came from an adult in good health. The sequence links TRBV6-5 to TRBJ2-1; the D gene identity is not certain. Specimen: peripheral blood, collected on day 0 of AZD1222 vaccination. CDR3 sequence: CASSSQNNEQFF. The nucleotides are TGTGCCAGCAGTTCCCAGAACAATGAGCAGTTCTTC.